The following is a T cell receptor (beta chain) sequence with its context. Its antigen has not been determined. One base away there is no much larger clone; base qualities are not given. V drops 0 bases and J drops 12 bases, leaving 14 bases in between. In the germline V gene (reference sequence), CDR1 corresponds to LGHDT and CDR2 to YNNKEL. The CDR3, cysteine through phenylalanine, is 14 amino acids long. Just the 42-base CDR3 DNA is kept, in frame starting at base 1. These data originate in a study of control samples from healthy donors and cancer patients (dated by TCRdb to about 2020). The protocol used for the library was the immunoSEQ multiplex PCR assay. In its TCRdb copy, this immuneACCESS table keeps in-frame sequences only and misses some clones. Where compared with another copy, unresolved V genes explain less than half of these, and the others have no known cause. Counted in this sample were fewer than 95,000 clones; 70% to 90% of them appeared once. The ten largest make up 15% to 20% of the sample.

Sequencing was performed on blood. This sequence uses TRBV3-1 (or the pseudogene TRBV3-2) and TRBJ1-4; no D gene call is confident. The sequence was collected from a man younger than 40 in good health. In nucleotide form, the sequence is TGTGCCAGCAGCCAAGATGGCGTCGCGGCGGAACTGTTTTTT. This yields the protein CASSQDGVAAELFF.